The rows below give T cell receptor beta chains drawn from one sample of a study of T-cell reconstitution after alpha-beta-depleted transplantation in children. TCRdb fed the PCR reads into MiXCR, producing one record per CDR3 protein. The data show around 600,000 distinct CDR3 sequences, 16% seen once. The sample here was PBMCs from the stem cell graft donor, taken from the stem cell graft. The receptors were sampled from a human donor who donated a stem cell graft to a child with acute myeloid leukemia. Each CDR3 is given with its conserved first and last residue. A D gene is named only where the DNA matches it firmly. Clone size is not always given. Where it is, it says once, few, many or a class for expanded clones.

>TRBV7-6|TRBJ2-3|many|.
CASSLMGTTDTQYF
TGTGCCAGCAGCTTAATGGGCACCACAGATACGCAGTATTTT
>TRBV6-1|TRBJ2-7|many|TRBD1
CASSMGDRANEQYF
TGTGCCAGCAGTATGGGGGACAGGGCAAACGAGCAGTACTTC
>TRBV7-2|TRBJ1-1|few|.
CASSLEAGGGTEAFF
TGTGCCAGCAGCTTAGAGGCAGGTGGAGGTACTGAAGCTTTCTTT
>TRBV5-1|TRBJ2-1|.|TRBD2
CASSPRGGGTNNEQFF
TGCGCCAGCAGCCCGCGGGGCGGGGGGACTAACAATGAGCAGTTCTTC
>TRBV9|TRBJ1-2|many|.
CASSVGGSRGFYTF
TGTGCCAGCAGCGTAGGGGGCAGCCGGGGATTCTACACCTTC
>TRBV5-1|TRBJ2-2|many|.
CASSFPQGAGELFF
TGCGCCAGCAGCTTTCCCCAGGGAGCTGGGGAGCTGTTTTTT
>TRBV6-2/TRBV6-3|TRBJ2-3|.|.
CASGIPSTDTQYF
TGTGCCAGCGGAATACCTAGCACAGATACGCAGTATTTT
>TRBV7-2|TRBJ1-2|.|.
CASSPRREYGYTF
TGTGCCAGCAGCCCCCGAAGGGAGTATGGCTACACCTTC
>TRBV25-1|TRBJ2-5|.|.
CASSELDGEETQYF
TGTGCCAGCAGTGAATTGGACGGAGAAGAGACCCAGTACTTC
>TRBV7-2|TRBJ1-4|.|.
CASSSRRRGEKLFF
TGTGCCAGCAGCTCTCGCCGTCGGGGAGAAAAACTGTTTTTT
>TRBV5-1|TRBJ1-5|many|TRBD1
CASSLQQGDQPQHF
TGCGCCAGCAGCTTACAACAGGGGGATCAGCCCCAGCATTTT
>TRBV12-3/TRBV12-4|TRBJ2-1|many|.
CASVPLGGYNEQFF
TGTGCCAGCGTTCCTCTTGGGGGTTACAATGAGCAGTTCTTC
>TRBV20-1|TRBJ2-1|many|.
CSAREGTLLYNEQFF
TGCAGTGCTAGGGAGGGGACCCTCTTATACAATGAGCAGTTCTTC
>TRBV5-1|TRBJ2-5|.|TRBD2
CASSLSGGGARETQYF
TGCGCCAGCAGCTTGTCAGGCGGGGGGGCGCGAGAGACCCAGTACTTC
>TRBV27|TRBJ1-5|.|.
CASSLGATQPQHF
TGTGCCAGCAGTTTAGGTGCGACTCAGCCCCAGCATTTT
>TRBV6-1|TRBJ2-1|many|.
CAISGTLSYNEQFF
TGTGCCATCTCCGGGACACTATCCTACAATGAGCAGTTCTTC
>TRBV10-3|TRBJ2-1|.|.
CAISNDRSLVYNEQFF
TGTGCCATCAGCAACGACAGGTCGTTGGTATACAATGAGCAGTTCTTC
>TRBV29-1|TRBJ2-3|many|.
CSVVLATDTQYF
TGCAGCGTTGTCCTAGCCACAGATACGCAGTATTTT
>TRBV20-1|TRBJ2-2|many|.
CSASLNTGELFF
TGCAGTGCTAGTTTGAACACCGGGGAGCTGTTTTTT
>TRBV20-1|TRBJ2-4|many|.
CSHVQDDIQYF
TGCAGCCACGTGCAGGATGACATTCAGTACTTC
>TRBV29-1|TRBJ2-7|.|.
CSSSERVQSYEQYF
TGCAGCTCCTCGGAGAGGGTGCAGTCCTACGAGCAGTACTTC
>TRBV6-5|TRBJ1-6|many|.
CASSFSRVASYNSPLHF
TGTGCCAGCAGTTTCTCCAGGGTAGCGTCCTATAATTCACCCCTCCACTTT
>TRBV6-5|TRBJ1-4|many|TRBD1
CASSRQGRNEKLFF
TGTGCCAGCAGTAGACAGGGGAGGAATGAAAAACTGTTTTTT
>TRBV7-2|TRBJ2-5|few|TRBD1
CASSFTGGGETQYF
TGTGCCAGCAGCTTCACAGGGGGCGGAGAGACCCAGTACTTC
>TRBV20-1|TRBJ1-2|many|TRBD1
CSARDYDRVLVGYTF
TGCAGTGCTAGAGATTACGACAGGGTTTTGGTTGGCTACACCTTC
>TRBV7-2|TRBJ2-3|.|.
CASSLGAAVTDTQYF
TGTGCCAGCAGCTTAGGCGCCGCGGTTACAGATACGCAGTATTTT
>TRBV15|TRBJ2-7|few|.
CATSRDYGPEQYF
TGTGCCACCAGCAGAGATTATGGGCCCGAGCAGTACTTC
>TRBV5-1|TRBJ2-3|few|.
CASSSQPSSGPSTDTQYF
TGCGCCAGCAGCTCCCAACCGTCCTCAGGGCCTAGCACAGATACGCAGTATTTT
>TRBV5-1|TRBJ1-1|.|TRBD1
CASSLGGQGKAEAFF
TGCGCCAGCAGCTTGGGGGGACAGGGTAAGGCTGAAGCTTTCTTT
>TRBV20-1|TRBJ2-7|many|TRBD1
CSAVDPGQGFYEQYF
TGCAGTGCCGTAGATCCAGGACAGGGCTTCTACGAGCAGTACTTC
>TRBV27|TRBJ2-3|.|.
CASSSRERFTDTQYF
TGTGCCAGCAGTTCACGGGAGCGATTCACAGATACGCAGTATTTT
>TRBV12-3/TRBV12-4|TRBJ1-1|many|.
CASTGRGDTEAFF
TGTGCCAGCACGGGACGAGGAGACACTGAAGCTTTCTTT
>TRBV6-1|TRBJ1-5|.|TRBD1
CASSENAGTGNQPQHF
TGTGCCAGCAGTGAGAATGCCGGGACAGGTAATCAGCCCCAGCATTTT
>TRBV29-1|TRBJ2-2|few|TRBD1
CSASDRVFQGHTGELFF
TGCAGCGCTTCGGACAGGGTATTTCAAGGGCACACCGGGGAGCTGTTTTTT
>TRBV5-1|TRBJ2-1|.|.
CASSLGGAVYNEQFF
TGCGCCAGCAGCTTGGGAGGGGCCGTCTACAATGAGCAGTTCTTC
>TRBV20-1|TRBJ2-6|many|.
CSARDPRSGANVLTF
TGCAGTGCTAGAGATCCCAGGTCTGGGGCCAACGTCCTGACTTTC
>TRBV12-3/TRBV12-4|TRBJ1-2|many|.
CASALGYYGYTF
TGTGCCAGCGCCCTTGGGTACTATGGCTACACCTTC
>TRBV6-2/TRBV6-3|TRBJ2-3|few|.
CASTTLQAGGESPTDTQYF
TGTGCCAGCACTACCCTTCAAGCGGGCGGGGAATCGCCCACAGATACGCAGTATTTT
>TRBV12-3/TRBV12-4|TRBJ1-6|many|.
CASSPGGGGSPLHF
TGTGCCAGCAGCCCTGGCGGGGGCGGTTCACCCCTCCACTTT
>TRBV15|TRBJ1-1|few|.
CATSRTWNTEAFF
TGTGCCACCAGCAGAACATGGAACACTGAAGCTTTCTTT
>TRBV7-2|TRBJ1-6|.|.
CASSLVGIKESPLHF
TGTGCCAGCAGCTTAGTCGGGATTAAGGAGTCACCCCTCCACTTT
>TRBV28|TRBJ1-4|.|.
CASSFRGFNEKLFF
TGTGCCAGCAGTTTCCGCGGCTTTAATGAAAAACTGTTTTTT
>TRBV11-2|TRBJ2-3|.|TRBD2
CASSFVAGVDTQYF
TGTGCCAGCAGCTTCGTAGCGGGGGTGGATACGCAGTATTTT
>TRBV20-1|TRBJ2-1|many|TRBD2
CSAPTQSGGANNEQFF
TGCAGTGCCCCGACCCAAAGCGGGGGGGCGAACAATGAGCAGTTCTTC
>TRBV7-7|TRBJ2-1|.|.
CASSLGAGLNNEQFF
TGTGCCAGCAGCTTAGGGGCAGGGCTCAACAATGAGCAGTTCTTC
>TRBV12-3/TRBV12-4|TRBJ1-2|.|.
CASSWAGGGSYGYTF
TGTGCCAGCAGTTGGGCCGGGGGGGGCTCCTATGGCTACACCTTC
>TRBV20-1|TRBJ1-2|.|TRBD1
CSARVDRASYGYTF
TGCAGTGCTAGAGTCGACAGGGCGAGCTATGGCTACACCTTC
>TRBV12-3/TRBV12-4|TRBJ2-5|many|.
CASSLAMAGKETQYF
TGTGCCAGCAGTTTAGCGATGGCAGGGAAAGAGACCCAGTACTTC
>TRBV6-2/TRBV6-3|TRBJ1-1|.|.
CASSYPARAFF
TGTGCCAGCAGTTACCCGGCGAGAGCTTTCTTT
>TRBV20-1|TRBJ1-6|many|.
CSARTDAPYNSPLHF
TGCAGTGCTAGGACGGACGCTCCCTATAATTCACCCCTCCACTTT
>TRBV6-5|TRBJ2-1|.|TRBD1
CASSRPTTGDAEQFF
TGTGCCAGCAGTCGACCAACGACAGGGGACGCTGAGCAGTTCTTC
>TRBV29-1|TRBJ2-5|many|.
CSGGSRETQYF
TGCAGCGGTGGGTCACGGGAGACCCAGTACTTC
>TRBV5-1|TRBJ1-1|.|.
CASNFEGLDTEAFF
TGCGCCAGCAATTTCGAGGGTCTCGACACTGAAGCTTTCTTT
>TRBV7-2|TRBJ2-5|many|.
CASSLTRDQETQYF
TGTGCCAGCAGCTTAACAAGGGACCAAGAGACCCAGTACTTC
>TRBV5-1|TRBJ2-1|few|.
CASSLSQSYNEQFF
TGCGCCAGCAGCTTGAGTCAGTCCTACAATGAGCAGTTCTTC
>TRBV7-9|TRBJ2-1|.|.
CASDEGQSSYNEQFF
TGTGCCAGCGATGAGGGGCAGAGCTCCTACAATGAGCAGTTCTTC
>TRBV15|TRBJ1-4|few|.
CATSRGGGAVEKLFF
TGTGCCACCAGCAGAGGTGGAGGGGCGGTCGAAAAACTGTTTTTT
>TRBV5-1|TRBJ2-6|many|.
CASSSPSSREAF
TGCGCCAGCAGCTCCCCCTCGAGCAGGGAGGCTTTC
>TRBV12-3/TRBV12-4|TRBJ2-7|many|.
CASGRGAEQYF
TGTGCCTCGGGACGGGGGGCTGAGCAGTACTTC